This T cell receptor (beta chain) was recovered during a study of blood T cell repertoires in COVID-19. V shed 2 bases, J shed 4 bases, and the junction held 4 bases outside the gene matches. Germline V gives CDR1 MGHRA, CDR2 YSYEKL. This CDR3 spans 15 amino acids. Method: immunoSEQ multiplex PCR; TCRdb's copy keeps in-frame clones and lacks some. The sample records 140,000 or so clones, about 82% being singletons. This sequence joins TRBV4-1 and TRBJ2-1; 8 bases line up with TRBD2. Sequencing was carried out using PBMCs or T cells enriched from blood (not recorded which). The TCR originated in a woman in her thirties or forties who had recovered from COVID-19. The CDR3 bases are TGCGCCAGCAGCCAATTCTCTAGCGGGTACAATGAGCAGTTCTTC. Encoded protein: CASSQFSSGYNEQFF.